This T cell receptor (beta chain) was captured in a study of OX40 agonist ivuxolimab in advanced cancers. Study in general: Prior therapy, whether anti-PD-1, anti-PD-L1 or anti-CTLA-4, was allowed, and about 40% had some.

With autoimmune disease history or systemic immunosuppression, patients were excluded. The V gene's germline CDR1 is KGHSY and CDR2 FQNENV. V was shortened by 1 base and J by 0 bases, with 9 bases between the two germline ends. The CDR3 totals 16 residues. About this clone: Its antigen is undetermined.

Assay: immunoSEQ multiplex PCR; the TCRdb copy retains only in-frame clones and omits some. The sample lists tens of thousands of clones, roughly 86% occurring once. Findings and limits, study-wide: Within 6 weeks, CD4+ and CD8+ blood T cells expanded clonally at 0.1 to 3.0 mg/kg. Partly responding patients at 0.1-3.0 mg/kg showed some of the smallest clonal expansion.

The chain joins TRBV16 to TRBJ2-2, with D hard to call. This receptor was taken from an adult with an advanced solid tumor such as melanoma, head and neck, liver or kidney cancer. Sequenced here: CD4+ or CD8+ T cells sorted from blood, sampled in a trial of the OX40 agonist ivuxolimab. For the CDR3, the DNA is TGTGCCAGCAGCCAATTGGGCAGTACGAACACCGGGGAGCTGTTTTTT. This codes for CASSQLGSTNTGELFF.